These 14 T cell receptor beta chains originate from one sample sequenced in a study of beta chain features in type 1 diabetes. No cognate antigen is known for these TCRs. The entirety of the isolated RNA underwent reverse transcription, so expressed TCRB transcripts were sequenced. The method was immunoSEQ multiplex PCR; TCRdb's version includes in-frame clones alone and lacks a portion of them. The table lists about 250,000 clones, about a tenth of them singletons. Findings and limits, study-wide: In every one of the four CD4+ subsets, TCRB CDR3s were moderately but significantly shorter in Type 1 diabetes patients.

Sequenced material: naive CD4+ T cells from blood. These receptors all come from a man aged 25-45 years with type 1 diabetes.

The V and J genes are TRBV11-2 and TRBJ1-1; 8 nucleotides agree with TRBD1. The trim removed 5 bases at V and 1 base at J, leaving 3 bases unmatched. This CDR3 region has 14 residues. Germline CDR1 and CDR2: SGHAT and FQNNGV. This CDR3 reads CASSPDRGNTEAFF. The CDR3 DNA reads TGTGCCAGCAGCCCAGACAGGGGGAACACTGAAGCTTTCTTT.

This chain joins TRBV9 and TRBJ1-2; 8 nucleotides agree with TRBD1. The germline gives CDR1 SGDLS, CDR2 YYNGEE. V lost 3 bases and J lost 8; bases outside the gene matches: 12. CDR3 length: 15 residues. In DNA, the CDR3 is TGTGCCAGCAGCGGGCCCTCGGACAGGGTTGGCGGCTACACCTTC. It is translated as CASSGPSDRVGGYTF.

This clone turned up a few times. Other DNA sequences in the same sample also yield this CDR3. This chain joins TRBV5-4 and TRBJ2-1; possibly TRBD1 for D (6 bases). The CDR3 runs to 15 residues. Germline V CDR1 and CDR2: SGHNT, YYREEE (reference sequence). Trimming took 0 bases from V and 1 from J, leaving 8 bases between them. The CDR3 protein is CASSLGQGSYNEQFF. The DNA for the CDR3 is TGTGCCAGCAGCTTGGGCCAGGGGTCCTACAATGAGCAGTTCTTC.

This clone occurred a few times. The rearrangement joins TRBV4-3 to TRBJ2-4; D might be TRBD1 (5 bases). Germline CDR1 and CDR2: LGHNA and YSLEER. V dropped 3 bases and J dropped 2 bases, with 14 bases sitting between them. The CDR3 is made up of 16 amino acids. For the CDR3, the DNA is TGCGCCAGCAGCCAGGGCCAGGGCCGAACCAAAAACATTCAGTACTTC. Translating gives CASSQGQGRTKNIQYF.

This rearrangement joins TRBV19 to TRBJ1-1; D is unresolved. There are 13 residues in the CDR3. Trimming took off 6 bases at V and 3 bases at J, with 11 bases between the two ends. Germline loops: CDR1 LNHDA, CDR2 SQIVND (reference sequence). This chain's CDR3 is CASRPVPDTEAFF. Here the CDR3 DNA reads TGTGCCAGTAGACCGGTCCCGGACACTGAAGCTTTCTTT.

The chain uses TRBV27 and TRBJ2-3; possible D gene TRBD1, 6 bases. V dropped 6 bases and J dropped 0 bases, with 16 bases sitting between them. From germline, CDR1 is MNHEY and CDR2 SMNVEV (reference sequence). The CDR3 covers 16 residues. CDR3 protein: CASRPDPQGSTDTQYF. The CDR3 region has the DNA TGTGCCAGCAGGCCCGATCCACAGGGTAGCACAGATACGCAGTATTTT.

The chain joins TRBV9 to TRBJ2-1, with D possibly being TRBD2 (5 bases). The germline V and J ends were trimmed by 0 bases and 5 bases, with 6 bases remaining between them. Germline V gene sequence: CDR1 SGDLS, CDR2 YYNGEE. This CDR3 spans 13 amino acids. The CDR3 bases are TGTGCCAGCAGCGTAGGACTACACAATGAGCAGTTCTTC. It specifies CASSVGLHNEQFF.

Only a few counts were recorded for this clone. The chain links TRBV7-8 to TRBJ2-3; tentative D call: TRBD2 (5 bases). Germline CDR1 and CDR2: SGHVS and FQNEAQ. Trimming took 1 base from V and 5 from J, leaving 22 bases between them. There are 18 residues in the CDR3. The CDR3 protein is CASSLVYVSPTGGDTQYF. The CDR3 DNA sequence: TGTGCCAGCAGCTTAGTGTACGTTTCCCCGACTGGAGGAGATACGCAGTATTTT. The full variable domain, rest sourced from reference TRBV7-8 and TRBJ2-3, is GAGVSQSPRYKVAKRGQDVALRCDPISGHVSLFWYQQALGQGPEFLTYFQNEAQLDKSGLPSDRFFAERPEGSVSTLKIQRTQQEDSAVYLCASSLVYVSPTGGDTQYFGPGTRLTVL.

This clone has more than one count but fewer than ten. The chain recombines TRBV5-1 with TRBJ2-1, with 7 bases lining up with TRBD2. CDR3 size: 14 residues. Per germline, CDR1 SGHRS and CDR2 YFSETQ. The junction had 7 bases not matched to a gene; V was cut back by 2 bases and J by 8 bases. The CDR3 sequence is CASSFGGTSDEQFF. The CDR3 DNA reads TGCGCCAGCAGCTTCGGCGGTACTAGCGATGAGCAGTTCTTC.

This chain links TRBV6-5 with TRBJ1-6; D gene uncertain. Germline lookup yields CDR1 MNHEY and CDR2 SVGAGI. The CDR3 is 14 residues long. Deletions cut 5 bases from V and 11 bases from J, with 16 bases between. The CDR3 DNA reads TGTGCCAGCAGTCAGGAGGGAGGATCGACACCCCTCCACTTT. Translated: CASSQEGGSTPLHF.

This clone appeared a few times. The CDR3 coding sequence is TGTGCCAGCAGCTCCACCAGGCGGACAGTCCATGAGCAGACCCAGTACTTC. This gives the protein CASSSTRRTVHEQTQYF. The gene calls are TRBV7-9 and TRBJ2-5; tentatively, D is TRBD1 (6 bases). V lost 4 bases, J lost 6 bases, and 24 bases lay in between. This CDR3 is 17 amino acids long. Germline V gene sequence: CDR1 SEHNR, CDR2 FQNEAQ (reference sequence).

This clone was observed a few times. The rearrangement links TRBV6-1 to TRBJ1-1, with D perhaps TRBD1 (5 bases). This CDR3 spans 14 amino acids. V was shortened by 1 base and J by 11 bases, with 17 bases between the two germline ends. Germline-derived CDR1 and CDR2 are MNHNS and SASEGT. The CDR3 is CASSEGTMNKGAFF. CDR3 in DNA: TGTGCCAGCAGTGAAGGTACAATGAACAAGGGGGCTTTCTTT.

The CDR3 region has the DNA TGTGCCAGCAGCCAAGAACTAGCCGCGAACACCGGGGAGCTGTTTTTT. Its translation: CASSQELAANTGELFF. V and J are TRBV4-2 and TRBJ2-2; maybe TRBD2 (6 bases). V gave up 0 bases and J gave up 0 bases, with 8 bases separating them. Germline V gene sequence: CDR1 LGHNA, CDR2 YNFKEQ. This CDR3 has 16 amino acids.

This clone was seen a handful of times. This sequence joins TRBV30 and TRBJ1-1, with D maybe TRBD1 (6 bases). Per germline, CDR1 GTSNPN and CDR2 SVGIG (reference sequence). The CDR3 runs to 15 residues. The germline V and J ends were trimmed by 3 bases and 1 base, with 15 bases remaining between them. DNA of the CDR3: TGTGCCTGGAGCCTCCCCAGGGGCAAGAACACTGAAGCTTTCTTT. It is translated as CAWSLPRGKNTEAFF.